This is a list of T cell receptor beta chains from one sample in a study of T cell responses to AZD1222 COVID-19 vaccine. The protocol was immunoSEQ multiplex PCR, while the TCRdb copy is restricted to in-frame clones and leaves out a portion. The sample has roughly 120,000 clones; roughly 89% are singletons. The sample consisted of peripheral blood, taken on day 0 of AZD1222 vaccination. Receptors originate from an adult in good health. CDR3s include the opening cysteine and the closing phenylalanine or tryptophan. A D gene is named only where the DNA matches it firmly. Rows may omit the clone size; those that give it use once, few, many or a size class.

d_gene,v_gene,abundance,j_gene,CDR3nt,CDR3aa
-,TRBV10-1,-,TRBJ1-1,TGCGCCAGCCACGGACACGGGGCGGCTTTCTTT,CASHGHGAAFF
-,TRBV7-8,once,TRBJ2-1,TGTGCCAGCAGGGGGGGGCGGGATAGTGAGCAGTTCTTC,CASRGGRDSEQFF
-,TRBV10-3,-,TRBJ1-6,TGTGCCATCAGTGAGCGGAAGGGGTCCTATAATTCACCCCTCCACTTT,CAISERKGSYNSPLHF
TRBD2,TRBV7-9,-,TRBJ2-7,TGTGCCAGCAGCCCCCCTAGCGGTAGCTCCTACGAGCAGTACTTC,CASSPPSGSSYEQYF
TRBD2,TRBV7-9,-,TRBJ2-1,TGTGCCAGCAGCCCTGTAGCGGGAGGGGCCCACAATGAGCAGTTCTTC,CASSPVAGGAHNEQFF
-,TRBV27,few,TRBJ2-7,TGTGCCAGCAGTTACCCCCCTGGGAATAAGCAGTACTTC,CASSYPPGNKQYF
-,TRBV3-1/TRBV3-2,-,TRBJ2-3,TGTGCCAGCAGCCAAGAAGTGGGTTCCGCAGATACGCAGTATTTT,CASSQEVGSADTQYF
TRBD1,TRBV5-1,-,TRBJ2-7,TGCGCCAGCAGCTGGGACAGGGAGGGCGAGCAGTACTTC,CASSWDREGEQYF
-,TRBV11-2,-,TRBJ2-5,TGTGCCAGCAGCCTAATGGCAGGAGGGGAGACCCAGTACTTC,CASSLMAGGETQYF
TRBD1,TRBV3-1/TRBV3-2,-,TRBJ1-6,TGTGCCAGCAGCCATCGGACAGGGTTGAATTCACCCCTCCACTTT,CASSHRTGLNSPLHF
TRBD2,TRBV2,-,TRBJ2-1,TGTGCCAGCAGTGCAACTAGCGGGAGCTATGAGCAGTTCTTC,CASSATSGSYEQFF
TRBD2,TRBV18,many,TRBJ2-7,TGTGCCAGCTCACCACCGGACGATCACCGGGAGGGGTTCTACGAGCAGTACTTC,CASSPPDDHREGFYEQYF
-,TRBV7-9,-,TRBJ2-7,TGTGCCAGCAGCTCGGGGCAGTCCTACGAGCAGTACTTC,CASSSGQSYEQYF
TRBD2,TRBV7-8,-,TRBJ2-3,TGTGCCAGCAGCTTAGTCGATAGCGGGGGCACAGATACGCAGTATTTT,CASSLVDSGGTDTQYF
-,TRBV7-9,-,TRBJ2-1,TGTGCTTTATCTCCAGGGCCATCGGATGAGCAGTTCTTC,CALSPGPSDEQFF
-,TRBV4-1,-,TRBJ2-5,TGCGCCAGCAGCCAGATGGGGGGACGGGAGATAGAGACCCAGTACTTC,CASSQMGGREIETQYF
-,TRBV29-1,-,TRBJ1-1,TGCAGCGTTCACACTAACAGGAACACTGAAGCTTTCTTT,CSVHTNRNTEAFF
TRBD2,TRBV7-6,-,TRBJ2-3,TGTGCCAGCAGCTTGTCTGGAGCGGGAGGTCGCACAGATACGCAGTATTTT,CASSLSGAGGRTDTQYF
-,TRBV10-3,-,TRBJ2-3,TGTGCCATCAGTGGCGAGATTAGGGCAGATACGCAGTATTTT,CAISGEIRADTQYF
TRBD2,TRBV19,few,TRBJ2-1,TGTGCCAGTAGTATAATAGCGGGGGGTCTCAATGAGCAGTTCTTC,CASSIIAGGLNEQFF
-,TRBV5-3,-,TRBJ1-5,TGTGCCAGAAGCTTGGCCGATCAGCCCCAGCATTTT,CARSLADQPQHF
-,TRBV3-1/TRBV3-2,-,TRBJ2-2,TGTGCCAGCAGCCAAGAACGGGAAGGCGGGGAGCTGTTTTTT,CASSQEREGGELFF
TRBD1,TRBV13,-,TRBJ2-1,TGTGCCAGCAGCCCCGTAGGGGACAGCACATACAATGAGCAGTTCTTC,CASSPVGDSTYNEQFF
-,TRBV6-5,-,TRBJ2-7,TGTGCCAGCAGTTACGCCTCTAGCGCCTCCTACGAGCAGTACTTC,CASSYASSASYEQYF
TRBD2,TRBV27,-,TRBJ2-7,TGTGCCAGCAGCCACGGACTAGCGTTTCGCGAGCAGTACTTC,CASSHGLAFREQYF
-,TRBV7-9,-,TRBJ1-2,TGTGCCAGCAGCCCAAACACCGGAGGTCACTATGGCTACACCTTC,CASSPNTGGHYGYTF
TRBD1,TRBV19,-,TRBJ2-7,TGTGCCAGTAGTTGGGGACAGGGGGCCTACGAGCAGTACTTC,CASSWGQGAYEQYF
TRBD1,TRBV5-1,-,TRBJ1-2,TGCGCCAGCAGTCAGGGGGCGTATAGCGGCTACACCTTC,CASSQGAYSGYTF
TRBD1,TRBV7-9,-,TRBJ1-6,TGTGCCATCGAAATCCGGGACAGGGATAATTCACCCCTCCACTTT,CAIEIRDRDNSPLHF
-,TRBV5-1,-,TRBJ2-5,TGCGCCAGCAGCTCGGACGGACTGGGGGGCGTCGGGACCCAGTACTTC,CASSSDGLGGVGTQYF
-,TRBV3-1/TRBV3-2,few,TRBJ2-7,TGTGCCAGCAGCCGGGGGGTCGCGGCCTACGAGCAGTACTTC,CASSRGVAAYEQYF
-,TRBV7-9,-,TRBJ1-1,TGTGCCAGCAGCTCCGTGGACATTTTGAACACTGAAGCTTTCTTT,CASSSVDILNTEAFF
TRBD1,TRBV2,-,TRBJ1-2,TGTGCCAGCCGCGGACAGGGGACCTTCTATGGCTACACCTTC,CASRGQGTFYGYTF
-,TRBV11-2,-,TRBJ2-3,TGTGCCAGCAGCTTAGAACGGGAGTATACGCAGTATTTT,CASSLEREYTQYF
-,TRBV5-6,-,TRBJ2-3,TGTGCCAGCACTTCTACGGTGGGAGCATCCCCAGATACGCAGTATTTT,CASTSTVGASPDTQYF
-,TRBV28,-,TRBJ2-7,TGTGCCAGCAGTTTGGGACCGGCCTACGAGCAGTACTTC,CASSLGPAYEQYF
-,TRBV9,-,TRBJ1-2,TGTGCCAGCAGTGTTTCGACCGGGACAACCTATGGCTACACCTTC,CASSVSTGTTYGYTF
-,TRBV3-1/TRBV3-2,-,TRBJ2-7,TGTGCCAGCAGCCCGAGCTGGGACAAGTCCTACGAGCAGTACTTC,CASSPSWDKSYEQYF
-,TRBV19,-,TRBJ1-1,TGTGCCAGTAGTATAGCCTTGACACCCATGAACACTGAAGCTTTCTTT,CASSIALTPMNTEAFF
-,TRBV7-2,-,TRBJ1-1,TGTGCCAGCAGCTTAGTCCTCTCGAACACTGAAGCTTTCTTT,CASSLVLSNTEAFF
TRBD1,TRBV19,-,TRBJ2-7,TGTGCCAGTAGTATTGCAATGGGACAGTCCTACGAGCAGTACTTC,CASSIAMGQSYEQYF
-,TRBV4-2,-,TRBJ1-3,TGTGCCAGCAGCCAAGGGGGGGCGGGGTCTGGAAACACCATATATTTT,CASSQGGAGSGNTIYF
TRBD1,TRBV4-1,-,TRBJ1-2,TGCGCCAGCAGCCAATCGGCCGGGACAGGAAGTAACTATGGCTACACCTTC,CASSQSAGTGSNYGYTF
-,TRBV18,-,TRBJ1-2,TGTGCCAGCTCACCGGGGCAGGGGAACTATGGCTACACCTTC,CASSPGQGNYGYTF
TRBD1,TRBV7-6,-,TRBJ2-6,TGTGCCAGCAGCTTTAAGGGTCCCCGAGACAGGGACGCTGGGGCCAACGTCCTGACTTTC,CASSFKGPRDRDAGANVLTF
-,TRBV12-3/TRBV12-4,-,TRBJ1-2,TGTGCCAGCAGTTTGAATGGCTACACCTTC,CASSLNGYTF
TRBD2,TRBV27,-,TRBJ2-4,TGTGCCAGCAGTTTATCTGGCCAGGGAGGGAGAAAAAACATTCAGTACTTC,CASSLSGQGGRKNIQYF
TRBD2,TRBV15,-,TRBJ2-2,TGTGCCACCAGCAGAGGGCTAGCGGGGGGGCCGGGCACCGGGGAGCTGTTTTTT,CATSRGLAGGPGTGELFF
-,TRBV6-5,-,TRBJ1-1,TGTGCCAGCAGCCTACTCCTGACAGCGAACACTGAAGCTTTCTTT,CASSLLLTANTEAFF
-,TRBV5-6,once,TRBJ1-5,TGTGCCAGCAGCTTGGCCTCGGGGGATCAGCCCCAGCATTTT,CASSLASGDQPQHF
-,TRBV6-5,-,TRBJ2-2,TGTGCCAGCAGTTACTCTGATAGCGCAGCCGGGGAGCTGTTTTTT,CASSYSDSAAGELFF
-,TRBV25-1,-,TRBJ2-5,TGTGCCGTCGCCCTTAGCGGAAGCCAAGAGACCCAGTACTTC,CAVALSGSQETQYF
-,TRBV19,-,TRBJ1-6,TGTGCCAGTAGTATAGGAGGCGAGTCACCCCTCCACTTT,CASSIGGESPLHF
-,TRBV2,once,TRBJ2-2,TGTGCCAGCAGTGTTGGCGGGGAGCTGTTTTTT,CASSVGGELFF
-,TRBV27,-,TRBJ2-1,TGTGCCAGCAGTCCCGATTGGGGGAGTAAGAACAATGAGCAGTTCTTC,CASSPDWGSKNNEQFF
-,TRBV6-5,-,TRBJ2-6,TGTGCCAGCTCCATTGGGTCAGGGGCCAACGTCCTGACTTTC,CASSIGSGANVLTF
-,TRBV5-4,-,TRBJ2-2,TGTGCCAGCAGCTTGAATGGCGAGGCCGGGGAGCTGTTTTTT,CASSLNGEAGELFF
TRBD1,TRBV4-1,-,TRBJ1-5,TGCGCCAGCAGCCAAGATCTAGGGACAGGGGCTCAGCCCCAGCATTTT,CASSQDLGTGAQPQHF
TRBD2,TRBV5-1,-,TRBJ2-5,TGCGCCAGCAGCCCCCCGTCGGGGGGGGAGACCCAGTACTTC,CASSPPSGGETQYF